This TCR beta chain originates from a study of blood T cell repertoires in COVID-19. The overall study: Samples came from the United States, Italy and Spain, spanning acute and convalescent COVID-19.

Sequenced by immunoSEQ multiplex PCR; TCRdb stores in-frame clones only, minus some. The data contain around 220,000 clones, around nine tenths of them singletons. V lost 0 bases to trimming and J lost 5 bases, with 7 bases between them. The CDR3 is made up of 12 amino acids. CDR1 is GTSNPN and CDR2 is SVGIG in the germline V gene (reference sequence). J is TRBJ2-5 and V is TRBV30; D is perhaps TRBD2 (5 bases). This receptor was obtained from a woman aged 40 to 55 who had recovered from COVID-19. Sequenced sample: peripheral blood. The DNA of the CDR3 is TGTGCCTGGAGTGTACAGCGGGAGACCCAGTACTTC. It translates to CAWSVQRETQYF.